The clone carrying this T cell receptor (beta chain) is a singleton in its sample. Its cognate antigen is unknown. The sample originates from a study of neurological immune-mediated disorders. V was cut by 4 bases and J by 3 bases, with 13 bases left in between. This CDR3 has 14 residues. Germline V lookup: CDR1 SGHRS, CDR2 YFSETQ. Findings and limits, study-wide: HTLV-1-associated myelopathy had the most TCR clonal expansion, whereas multiple sclerosis had the least (lower than in healthy controls).

The unsorted libraries were generated from a total of 2 million PBMCs, which had been stored in RNAlater at -80 C. TCRdb re-analysed the 5' RACE reads in MiXCR, keeping a single row per CDR3 protein. This table holds about 79,000 distinct CDR3 sequences, 13% to 15% found once. This receptor was identified in a woman between 50 and 59 years old in good health. Material: PBMCs. V gene TRBV5-1 combines with J gene TRBJ1-1; D is unresolved. In nucleotides, the CDR3 is TGCGCCAGCAGCAACGCTGCCTTGGACACTGAAGCTTTCTTT. Amino acid sequence: CASSNAALDTEAFF.